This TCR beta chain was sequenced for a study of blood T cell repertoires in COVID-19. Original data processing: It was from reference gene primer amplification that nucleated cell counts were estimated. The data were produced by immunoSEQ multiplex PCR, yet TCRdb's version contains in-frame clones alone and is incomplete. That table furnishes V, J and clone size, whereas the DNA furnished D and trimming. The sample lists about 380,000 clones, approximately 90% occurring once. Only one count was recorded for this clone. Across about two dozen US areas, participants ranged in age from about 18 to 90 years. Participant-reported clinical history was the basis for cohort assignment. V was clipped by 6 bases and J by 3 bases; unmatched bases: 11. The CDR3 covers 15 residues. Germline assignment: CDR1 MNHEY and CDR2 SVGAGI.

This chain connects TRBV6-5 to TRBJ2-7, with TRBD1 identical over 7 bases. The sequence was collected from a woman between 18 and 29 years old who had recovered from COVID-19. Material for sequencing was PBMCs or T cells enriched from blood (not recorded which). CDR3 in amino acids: CASSPLQGYYYEQYF. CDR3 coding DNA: TGTGCCAGCAGCCCGTTACAGGGGTATTACTACGAGCAGTACTTC.